This T cell receptor beta chain was captured in a study of yellow fever vaccine responses in identical twins. TCRdb re-called the RT-PCR reads with MiXCR, one entry per CDR3 protein. Here the sample spans about 4,000 distinct CDR3 sequences, around 87% being singletons. This CDR3 region has 10 residues. V shed 5 bases and J shed 3 bases, with 2 bases lying between them. Germline V gene data show CDR1 as DFQATT and CDR2 as SNEGSKA (reference sequence). The chain recombines TRBV20-1 with TRBJ1-3; no clear D. The sequencing here drew on T cells from blood (PBMCs), unsorted or a sorted subset (not recorded which), taken before or after yellow fever vaccination (not recorded which). The receptor's source is a woman aged 18-29 years who received the yellow fever vaccine. CDR3: CSALGNTIYF. The DNA for the CDR3 is TGCAGTGCTCTTGGAAACACCATATATTTT.